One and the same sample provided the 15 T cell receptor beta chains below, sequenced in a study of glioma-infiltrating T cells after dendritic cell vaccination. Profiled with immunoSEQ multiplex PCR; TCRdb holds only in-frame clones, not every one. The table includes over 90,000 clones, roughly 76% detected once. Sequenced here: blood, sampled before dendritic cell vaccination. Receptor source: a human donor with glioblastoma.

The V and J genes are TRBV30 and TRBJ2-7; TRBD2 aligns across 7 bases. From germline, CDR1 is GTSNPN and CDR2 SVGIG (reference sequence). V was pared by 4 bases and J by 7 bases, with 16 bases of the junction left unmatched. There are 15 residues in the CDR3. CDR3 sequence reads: CAWIGGSSGSREQYF. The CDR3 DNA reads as TGTGCCTGGATCGGTGGGAGTAGCGGGTCACGGGAGCAGTACTTC.

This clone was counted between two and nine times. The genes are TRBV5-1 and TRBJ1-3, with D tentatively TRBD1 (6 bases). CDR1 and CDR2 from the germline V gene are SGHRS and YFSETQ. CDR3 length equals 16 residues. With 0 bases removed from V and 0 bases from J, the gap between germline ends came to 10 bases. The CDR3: CASSLGGGRSGNTIYF. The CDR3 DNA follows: TGCGCCAGCAGCTTGGGCGGGGGCCGCTCTGGAAACACCATATATTTT.

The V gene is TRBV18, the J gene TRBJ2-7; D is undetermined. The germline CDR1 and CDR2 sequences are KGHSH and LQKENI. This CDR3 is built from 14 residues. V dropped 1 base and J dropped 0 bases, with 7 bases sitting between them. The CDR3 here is CASSPLYSSYEQYF. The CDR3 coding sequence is TGTGCCAGCTCACCACTTTACAGCTCCTACGAGCAGTACTTC. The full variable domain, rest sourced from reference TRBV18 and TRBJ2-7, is NAGVMQNPRHLVRRRGQEARLRCSPMKGHSHVYWYRQLPEEGLKFMVYLQKENIIDESGMPKERFSAEFPKEGPSILRIQQVVRGDSAAYFCASSPLYSSYEQYFGPGTRLTVT.

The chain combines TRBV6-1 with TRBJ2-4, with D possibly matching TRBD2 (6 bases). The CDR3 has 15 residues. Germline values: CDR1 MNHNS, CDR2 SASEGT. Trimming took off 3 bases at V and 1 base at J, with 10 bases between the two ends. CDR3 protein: CASSDLGGAKNIQYF. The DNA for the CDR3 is TGTGCCAGCAGTGATTTAGGAGGGGCCAAAAACATTCAGTACTTC.

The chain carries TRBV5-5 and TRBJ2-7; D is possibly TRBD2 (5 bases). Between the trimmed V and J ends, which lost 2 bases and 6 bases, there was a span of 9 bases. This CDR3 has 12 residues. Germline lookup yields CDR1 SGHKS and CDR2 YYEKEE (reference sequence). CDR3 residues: CASSFTSGEQYF. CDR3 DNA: TGTGCCAGCAGCTTTACGAGCGGCGAGCAGTACTTC.

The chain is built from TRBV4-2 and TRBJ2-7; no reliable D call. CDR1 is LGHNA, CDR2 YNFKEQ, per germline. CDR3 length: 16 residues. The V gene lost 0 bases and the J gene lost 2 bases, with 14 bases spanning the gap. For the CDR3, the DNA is TGTGCCAGCAGCCAAGAGAACAGTGGGCTGACCTACGAGCAGTACTTC. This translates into CASSQENSGLTYEQYF.

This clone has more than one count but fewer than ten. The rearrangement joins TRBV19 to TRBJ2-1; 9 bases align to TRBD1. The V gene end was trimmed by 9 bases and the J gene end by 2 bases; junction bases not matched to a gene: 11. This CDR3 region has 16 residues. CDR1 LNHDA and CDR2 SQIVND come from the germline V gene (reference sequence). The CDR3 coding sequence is TGTGCCAGCACCCCGGGACAGGGAAGGACCTACAATGAGCAGTTCTTC. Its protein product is CASTPGQGRTYNEQFF.

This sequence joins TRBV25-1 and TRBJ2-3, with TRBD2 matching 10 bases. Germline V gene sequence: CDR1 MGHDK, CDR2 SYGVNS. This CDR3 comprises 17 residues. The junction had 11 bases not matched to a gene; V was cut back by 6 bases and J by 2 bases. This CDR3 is CASSAGTSGDYTDTQYF. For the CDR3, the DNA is TGTGCCAGCAGCGCAGGTACTAGCGGGGACTACACAGATACGCAGTATTTT.

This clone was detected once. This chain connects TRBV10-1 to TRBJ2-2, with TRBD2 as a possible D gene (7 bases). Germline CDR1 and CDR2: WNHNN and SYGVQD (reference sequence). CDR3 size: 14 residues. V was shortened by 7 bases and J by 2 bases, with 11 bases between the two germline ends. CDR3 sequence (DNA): TGCGCCAGCACTGGCGGGGGCAACACCGGGGAGCTGTTTTTT. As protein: CASTGGGNTGELFF.

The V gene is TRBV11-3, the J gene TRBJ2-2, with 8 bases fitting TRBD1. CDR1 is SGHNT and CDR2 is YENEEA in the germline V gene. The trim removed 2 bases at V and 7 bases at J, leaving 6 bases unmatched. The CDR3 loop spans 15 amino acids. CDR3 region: CASSLTLQGGGELFF. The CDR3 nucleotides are TGTGCCAGCAGCTTAACCTTACAGGGGGGCGGGGAGCTGTTTTTT.

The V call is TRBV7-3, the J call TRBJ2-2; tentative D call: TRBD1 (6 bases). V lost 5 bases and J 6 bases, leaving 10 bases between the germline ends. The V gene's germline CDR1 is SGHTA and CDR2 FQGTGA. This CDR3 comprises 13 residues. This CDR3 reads CASSRPGAGELFF. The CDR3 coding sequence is TGTGCCAGCAGCCGACCAGGGGCCGGGGAGCTGTTTTTT.

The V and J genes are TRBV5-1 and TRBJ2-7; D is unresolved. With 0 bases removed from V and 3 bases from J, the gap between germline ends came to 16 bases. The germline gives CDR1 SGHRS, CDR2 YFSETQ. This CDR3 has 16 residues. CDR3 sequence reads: CASSLGVEAPDYEQYF. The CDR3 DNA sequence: TGCGCCAGCAGCTTGGGGGTAGAGGCACCCGACTACGAGCAGTACTTC.

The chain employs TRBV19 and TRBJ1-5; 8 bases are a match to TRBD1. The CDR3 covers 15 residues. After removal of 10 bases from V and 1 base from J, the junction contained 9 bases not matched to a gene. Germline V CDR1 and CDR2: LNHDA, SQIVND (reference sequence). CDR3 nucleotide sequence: TGTGCCACCAAGGACAGGGACCTAAGCAATCAGCCCCAGCATTTT. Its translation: CATKDRDLSNQPQHF.

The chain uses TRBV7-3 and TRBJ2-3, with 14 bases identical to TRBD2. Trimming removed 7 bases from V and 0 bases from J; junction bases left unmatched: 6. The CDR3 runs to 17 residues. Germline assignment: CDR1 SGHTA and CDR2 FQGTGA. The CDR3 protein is CASTGTSGGPSTDTQYF. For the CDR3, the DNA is TGTGCCAGCACCGGGACTAGCGGGGGCCCCAGCACAGATACGCAGTATTTT.

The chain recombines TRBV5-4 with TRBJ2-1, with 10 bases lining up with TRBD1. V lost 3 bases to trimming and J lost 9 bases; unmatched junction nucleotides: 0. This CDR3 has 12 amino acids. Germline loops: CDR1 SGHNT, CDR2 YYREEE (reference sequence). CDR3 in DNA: TGTGCCAGCAGCTGGACAGGGGGTGAGCAGTTCTTC. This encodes CASSWTGGEQFF.